This entry describes one T cell receptor (beta chain). This clone was observed once. Its antigen is still unknown. No base-level quality is on record; no much larger clone is a single base apart. The sample originates from a study of blood T cell repertoires in COVID-19 (dated by TCRdb to 2020 to 2021). Concerning the study at large: Collaborator samples came from the United States, Italy and Spain and covered acute and convalescent phases of COVID-19. Deeply sampled blood TCRbeta repertoires from subjects exposed to, actively infected with, or recovered from COVID-19 were included in the dataset. The sample metadata nearly always contained a de-identified subject ID, COVID-19 status, age in years and sex. Where available, HLA class I and class II types were obtained from metadata supplied by the sample provider rather than from assay-based typing. The repertoires were made available in a free public database intended to serve as a resource for research on the immune response to SARS-CoV-2. The material from the prospective study consisted of cDNA or gDNA derived from T cells, B-cell-depleted T cells, or PBMCs. The samples were drawn from the first 160 participants of the ongoing ImmuneRACE study and from some 1,300 subjects provided by 6 global collaborators. What the research found in general, with its limitations: How much clinical and demographic metadata was included differed by source and by participant, and the metadata was provided uncurated.

TCRbeta CDR3 regions were amplified from genomic DNA using the immunoSEQ Assay, a bias-controlled multiplex PCR. Processing in the source paper ran as follows. The number of nucleated cells in each sample was estimated by amplification of reference gene primers within the assay. Sequence reads were collapsed and filtered to measure the absolute abundance of every unique TCRbeta CDR3 rearrangement. Productive Simpson clonality was computed per sample as the square root of Simpson's diversity index over productive rearrangements. TCRdb re-hosts the immuneACCESS table, in-frame sequences only. Its copies lack some clones; in the studies checked, an unresolved V gene accounts for under half of them, and the cause for the rest is not known. V, J and clone size derive from that table, while D and trimming were established from the DNA sequence. The sample table lists some 340,000 clones, 85% of them with a count of one. Approximately 3.7% of the sample lies in the top ten.

Whole blood was collected in K2EDTA tubes by collaborating institutions according to the institutions' own protocols. For TCRbeta analysis, collaborators shipped samples in one of three forms: frozen whole blood, isolated PBMCs, or DNA extracted from either of those sample types. Taken from the germline V gene (reference sequence), the CDR1 and CDR2 loops are SSHAT and FNYEAQ. V is clipped by 1 base and J by 3 bases, and the sequence between their germline boundaries is 9 bases long. The CDR3, cysteine through phenylalanine, is 15 amino acids long. Left in the record is the CDR3 DNA by itself, 45 bases read in frame from the first base.

Material for sequencing was peripheral blood. The chain uses TRBV7-7 and TRBJ2-2; a tentative D call is TRBD1 (6 bases match). This TCR derives from a young woman with acute or convalescent COVID-19. The encoded CDR3 is CASSLGRGYTGELFF. At the DNA level, the sequence is TGTGCCAGCAGCTTAGGCAGGGGATACACCGGGGAGCTGTTTTTT.